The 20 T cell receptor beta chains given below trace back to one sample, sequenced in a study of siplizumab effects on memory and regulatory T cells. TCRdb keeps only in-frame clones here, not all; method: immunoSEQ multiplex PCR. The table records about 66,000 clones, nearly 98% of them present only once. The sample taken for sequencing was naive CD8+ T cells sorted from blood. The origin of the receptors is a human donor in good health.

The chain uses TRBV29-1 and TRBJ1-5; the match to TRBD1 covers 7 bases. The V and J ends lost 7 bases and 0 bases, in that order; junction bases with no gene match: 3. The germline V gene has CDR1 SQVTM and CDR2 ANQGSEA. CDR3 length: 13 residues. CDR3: CSATGDSNQPQHF. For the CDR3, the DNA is TGCAGCGCTACAGGGGATAGCAATCAGCCCCAGCATTTT. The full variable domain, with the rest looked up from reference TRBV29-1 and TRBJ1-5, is SAVISQKPSRDICQRGTSLTIQCQVDSQVTMMFWYRQQPGQSLTLIATANQGSEATYESGFVIDKFPISRPNLTFSTLTVSNMSPEDSSIYLCSATGDSNQPQHFGDGTRLSIL.

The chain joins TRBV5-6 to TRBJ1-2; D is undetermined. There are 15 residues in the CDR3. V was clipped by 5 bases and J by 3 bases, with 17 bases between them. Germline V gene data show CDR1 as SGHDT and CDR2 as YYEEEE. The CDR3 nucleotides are TGTGCCAGCAGGGAGGTTGCAGATCCCTACTATGGCTACACCTTC. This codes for CASREVADPYYGYTF.

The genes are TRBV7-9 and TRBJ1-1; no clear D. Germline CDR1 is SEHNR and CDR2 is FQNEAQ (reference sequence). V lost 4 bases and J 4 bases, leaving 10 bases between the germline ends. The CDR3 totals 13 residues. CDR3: CASSSGGLTEAFF. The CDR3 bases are TGTGCCAGCAGCTCGGGAGGGCTCACTGAAGCTTTCTTT.

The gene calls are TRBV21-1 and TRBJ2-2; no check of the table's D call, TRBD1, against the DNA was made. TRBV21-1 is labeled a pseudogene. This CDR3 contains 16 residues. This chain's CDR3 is CASSRRTGANTGELFF. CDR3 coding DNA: TGTGCCAGCAGCAGGAGGACAGGAGCTAACACCGGGGAGCTGTTTTTT.

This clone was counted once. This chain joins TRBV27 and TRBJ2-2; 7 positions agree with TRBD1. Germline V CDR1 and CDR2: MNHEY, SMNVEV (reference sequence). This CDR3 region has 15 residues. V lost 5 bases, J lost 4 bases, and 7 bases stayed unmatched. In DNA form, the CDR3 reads TGTGCCAGCAGTCCCACGGGACAGTCCACCGGGGAGCTGTTTTTT. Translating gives CASSPTGQSTGELFF.

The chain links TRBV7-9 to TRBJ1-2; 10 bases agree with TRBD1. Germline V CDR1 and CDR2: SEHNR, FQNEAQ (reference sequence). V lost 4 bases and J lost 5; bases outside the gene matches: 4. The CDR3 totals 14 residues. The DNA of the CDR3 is TGTGCCAGCAGCTCGACAGGGGGCTTGTATGGCTACACCTTC. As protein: CASSSTGGLYGYTF.

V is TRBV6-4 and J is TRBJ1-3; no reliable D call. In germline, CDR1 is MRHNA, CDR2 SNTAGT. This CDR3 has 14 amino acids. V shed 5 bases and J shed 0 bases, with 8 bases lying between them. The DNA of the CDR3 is TGTGCCAGCAGTATTACCAACTCTGGAAACACCATATATTTT. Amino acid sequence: CASSITNSGNTIYF.

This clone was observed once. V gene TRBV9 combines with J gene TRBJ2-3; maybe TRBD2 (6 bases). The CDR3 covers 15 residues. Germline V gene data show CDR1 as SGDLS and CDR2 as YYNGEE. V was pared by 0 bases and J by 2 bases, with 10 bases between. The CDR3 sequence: CASSVGRGDTDTQYF. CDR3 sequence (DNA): TGTGCCAGCAGCGTAGGGCGGGGTGACACAGATACGCAGTATTTT.

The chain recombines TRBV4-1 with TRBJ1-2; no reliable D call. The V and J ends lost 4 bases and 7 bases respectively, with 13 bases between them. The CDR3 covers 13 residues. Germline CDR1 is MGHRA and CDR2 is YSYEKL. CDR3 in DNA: TGCGCCAGCAGCCCTTCAGGAGGTCTTGGCTACACCTTC. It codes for CASSPSGGLGYTF.

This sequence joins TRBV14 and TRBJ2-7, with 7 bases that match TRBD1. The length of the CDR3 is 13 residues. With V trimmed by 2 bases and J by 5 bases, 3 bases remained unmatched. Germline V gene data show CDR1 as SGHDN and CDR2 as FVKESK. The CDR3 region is CASSQRDSHEQYF. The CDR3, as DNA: TGTGCCAGCAGCCAACGGGACAGTCACGAGCAGTACTTC.

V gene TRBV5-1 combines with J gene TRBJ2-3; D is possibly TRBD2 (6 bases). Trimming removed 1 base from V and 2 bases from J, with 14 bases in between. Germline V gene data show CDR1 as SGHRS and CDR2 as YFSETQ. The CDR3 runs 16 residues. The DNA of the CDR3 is TGCGCCAGCAGCTTGACGGGGGACCCCCACACAGATACGCAGTATTTT. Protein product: CASSLTGDPHTDTQYF.

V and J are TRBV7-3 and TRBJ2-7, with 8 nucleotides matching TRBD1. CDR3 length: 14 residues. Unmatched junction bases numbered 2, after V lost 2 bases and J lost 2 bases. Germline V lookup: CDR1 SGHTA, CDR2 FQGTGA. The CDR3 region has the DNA TGTGCCAGCAGCTTAGGGACAGGCCCCTACGAGCAGTACTTC. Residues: CASSLGTGPYEQYF.

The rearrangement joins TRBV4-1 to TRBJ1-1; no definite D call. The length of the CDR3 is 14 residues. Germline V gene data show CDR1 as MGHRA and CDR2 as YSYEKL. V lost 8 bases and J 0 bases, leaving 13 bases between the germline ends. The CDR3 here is CASQEGYMNTEAFF. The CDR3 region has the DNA TGCGCCAGCCAAGAAGGGTACATGAACACTGAAGCTTTCTTT.

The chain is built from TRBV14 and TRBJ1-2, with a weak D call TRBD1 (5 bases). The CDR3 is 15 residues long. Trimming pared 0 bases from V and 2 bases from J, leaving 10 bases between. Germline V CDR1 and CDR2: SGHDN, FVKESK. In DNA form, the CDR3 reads TGTGCCAGCAGCCAAGATATGTGGGGGAACTATGGCTACACCTTC. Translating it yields CASSQDMWGNYGYTF. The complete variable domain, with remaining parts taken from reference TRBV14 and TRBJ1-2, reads EAGVTQFPSHSVIEKGQTVTLRCDPISGHDNLYWYRRVMGKEIKFLLHFVKESKQDESGMPNNRFLAERTGGTYSTLKVQPAELEDSGVYFCASSQDMWGNYGYTFGSGTRLTVV.

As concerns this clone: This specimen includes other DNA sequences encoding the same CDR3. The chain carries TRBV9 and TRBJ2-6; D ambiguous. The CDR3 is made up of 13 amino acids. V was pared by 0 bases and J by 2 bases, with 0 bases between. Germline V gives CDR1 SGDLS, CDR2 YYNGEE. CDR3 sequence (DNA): TGTGCCAGCAGCGTAGCTGGGGCCAACGTCCTGACTTTC. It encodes CASSVAGANVLTF.

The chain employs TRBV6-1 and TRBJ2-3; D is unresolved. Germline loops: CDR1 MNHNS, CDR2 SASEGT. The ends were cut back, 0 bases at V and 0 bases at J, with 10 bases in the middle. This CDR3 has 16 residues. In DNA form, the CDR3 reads TGTGCCAGCAGTGAAGCGGGGTCGGCGAGCACAGATACGCAGTATTTT. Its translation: CASSEAGSASTDTQYF.

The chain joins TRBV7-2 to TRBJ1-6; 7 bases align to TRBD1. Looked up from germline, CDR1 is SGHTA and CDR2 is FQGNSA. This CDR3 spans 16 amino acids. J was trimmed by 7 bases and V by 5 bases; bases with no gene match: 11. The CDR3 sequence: CASSPYRGEMNSPLHF. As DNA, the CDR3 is TGTGCCAGCAGCCCCTACAGGGGCGAAATGAATTCACCCCTCCACTTT. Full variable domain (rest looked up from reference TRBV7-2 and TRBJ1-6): GAGVSQSPSNKVTEKGKDVELRCDPISGHTALYWYRQSLGQGLEFLIYFQGNSAPDKSGLPSDRFSAERTGGSVSTLTIQRTQQEDSAVYLCASSPYRGEMNSPLHFGNGTRLTVT.

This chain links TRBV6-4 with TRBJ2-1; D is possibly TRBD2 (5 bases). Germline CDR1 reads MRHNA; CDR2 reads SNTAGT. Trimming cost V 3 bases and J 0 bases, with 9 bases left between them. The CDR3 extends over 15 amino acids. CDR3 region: CASSDFGGSYNEQFF. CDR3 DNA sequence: TGTGCCAGCAGTGATTTCGGAGGCTCCTACAATGAGCAGTTCTTC.

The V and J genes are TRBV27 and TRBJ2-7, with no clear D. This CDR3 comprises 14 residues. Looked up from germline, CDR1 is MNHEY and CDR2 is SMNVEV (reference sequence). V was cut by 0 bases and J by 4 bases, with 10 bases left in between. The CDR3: CASSLSSRSYEQYF. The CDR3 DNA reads TGTGCCAGCAGTTTATCGAGTCGGTCATACGAGCAGTACTTC.

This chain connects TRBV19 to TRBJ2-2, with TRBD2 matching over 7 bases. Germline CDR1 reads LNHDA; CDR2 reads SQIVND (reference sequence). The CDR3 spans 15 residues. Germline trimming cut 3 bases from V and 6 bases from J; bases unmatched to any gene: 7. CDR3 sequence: CASSIHGGIAGELFF. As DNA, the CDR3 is TGTGCCAGTAGTATTCACGGGGGGATCGCCGGGGAGCTGTTTTTT.